Listed here are 21 T cell receptor beta chains from one sample, sequenced in a study of cytomegalovirus exposure and HLA in healthy donors. Amplification used 60 Vbeta primers and 13 Jbeta primers. Clones were sequenced by immunoSEQ multiplex PCR, and TCRdb holds only the in-frame ones, with some missing. This sample contains around 80,000 clones. Sequencing was performed on PBMCs. The source of these receptors is a boy younger than 18 in good health and CMV-seronegative.

The V call is TRBV19, the J call TRBJ2-7; D perhaps matches TRBD2 (6 bases). The ends were cut back, 7 bases at V and 4 bases at J, with 23 bases in the middle. There are 16 residues in the CDR3. Per germline, CDR1 LNHDA and CDR2 SQIVND (reference sequence). CDR3 coding DNA: TGTGCCAGTAAGAAGGCTGCCTGGTCGGGGGTTTACGAGCAGTACTTC. Amino acid sequence: CASKKAAWSGVYEQYF. The whole variable domain, filled in from reference TRBV19 and TRBJ2-7, reads DGGITQSPKYLFRKEGQNVTLSCEQNLNHDAMYWYRQDPGQGLRLIYYSQIVNDFQKGDIAEGYSVSREKKESFPLTVTSAQKNPTAFYLCASKKAAWSGVYEQYFGPGTRLTVT.

The rearrangement joins TRBV9 to TRBJ2-1, with a weak D call TRBD2 (6 bases). Germline assignment: CDR1 SGDLS and CDR2 YYNGEE. The CDR3 consists of 14 residues. V lost 4 bases, J lost 5 bases, and 13 bases lay in between. The CDR3 loop is CASSPWGTHNEQFF. CDR3 DNA: TGTGCCAGCAGCCCCTGGGGGACTCACAATGAGCAGTTCTTC.

The rearrangement joins TRBV6-1 to TRBJ2-7, with 10 bases fitting TRBD2. The germline V gene has CDR1 MNHNS and CDR2 SASEGT. The CDR3 has 15 residues. J gave up 2 bases and V 4 bases, and 5 bases lay outside the gene matches. For the CDR3, the DNA is TGTGCCAGCAGTGGATCGAGCGGGGGGGCCTACGAGCAGTACTTC. As protein: CASSGSSGGAYEQYF.

V is TRBV30 and J is TRBJ2-7; a possible D gene is TRBD1 (6 bases). The CDR3 is 14 residues long. Germline lookup yields CDR1 GTSNPN and CDR2 SVGIG (reference sequence). V was cut by 3 bases and J by 7 bases, with 19 bases left in between. The CDR3 DNA sequence: TGTGCCTGGAGATTATATAGGGGGATGGTGGAGCAGTACTTC. This encodes CAWRLYRGMVEQYF.

The V and J genes are TRBV6-5 and TRBJ1-1, with a possible D match to TRBD1 (6 bases). Germline-derived CDR1 and CDR2 are MNHEY and SVGAGI. V was trimmed by 7 bases and J by 5 bases, leaving 11 bases between them. This CDR3 is 12 amino acids long. The DNA of the CDR3 is TGTGCCAGCAAACCACAGGGAACTGAAGCTTTCTTT. As protein: CASKPQGTEAFF.

The rearrangement uses TRBV7-2 and TRBJ2-1; 11 bases map to TRBD2. The germline V gene has CDR1 SGHTA and CDR2 FQGNSA. This CDR3 is built from 14 residues. V shed 3 bases, J shed 10 bases, and the junction held 5 bases outside the gene matches. CDR3 sequence (DNA): TGTGCCAGCAGCTTTAGCGGGGGGGCAAGGGAGCAGTTCTTC. Translation: CASSFSGGAREQFF.

V and J are TRBV7-9 and TRBJ2-5; D remains unclear. V dropped 4 bases and J dropped 2 bases, with 20 bases sitting between them. Per the germline V gene, CDR1 is SEHNR and CDR2 is FQNEAQ (reference sequence). The CDR3 loop spans 17 amino acids. The CDR3 spells CASSSRRHTQSQETQYF. The CDR3 bases are TGTGCCAGCAGCTCTCGGCGACATACACAGTCTCAAGAGACCCAGTACTTC.

The V gene is TRBV6-5, the J gene TRBJ1-2, with TRBD1 matching over 8 bases. The J segment lost 5 bases and the V segment lost 5 bases, leaving 4 bases of the junction unmatched. Germline CDR1 MNHEY, CDR2 SVGAGI. This CDR3 is built from 13 residues. The CDR3 coding sequence is TGTGCCAGCAGTCGGACAGGGCAATATGGCTACACCTTC. Residues: CASSRTGQYGYTF.

The gene calls are TRBV5-1 and TRBJ2-7, with D possibly matching TRBD2 (6 bases). V was trimmed by 0 bases and J by 5 bases, leaving 18 bases between them. The CDR3 has 16 residues. Per the germline V gene, CDR1 is SGHRS and CDR2 is YFSETQ. The CDR3 DNA is TGCGCCAGCAGCTTGGACAGAAGGACTACAGCTGACGAGCAGTACTTC. Translated, it gives CASSLDRRTTADEQYF.

This chain uses TRBV5-1 with TRBJ2-7, with 9 nucleotides matching TRBD1. J was trimmed by 3 bases and V by 1 base; bases with no gene match: 8. Germline lookup yields CDR1 SGHRS and CDR2 YFSETQ. The CDR3 has 16 residues. The CDR3: CASSLSAATGGYEQYF. CDR3 nucleotide sequence: TGCGCCAGCAGCTTGTCTGCAGCGACAGGGGGCTACGAGCAGTACTTC.

The rearrangement uses TRBV19 and TRBJ2-7, with D tentatively TRBD2 (6 bases). In germline, CDR1 is LNHDA, CDR2 SQIVND (reference sequence). Trimming left V 7 bases short and J 2 bases short, with 15 bases between. The CDR3 runs 14 residues. CDR3 sequence: CASKKRRDAYEQYF. DNA for the CDR3: TGTGCCAGTAAAAAGAGGAGGGACGCCTACGAGCAGTACTTC.

The CDR3 protein is CASSPVYRSGNTEAFF. The CDR3 region has the DNA TGTGCCAGCTCACCCGTATACAGAAGCGGAAACACTGAAGCTTTCTTT. The gene calls are TRBV18 and TRBJ1-1; D is unresolved. The CDR3 spans 16 residues. V shed 3 bases and J shed 2 bases, with 16 bases lying between them. The V gene's germline CDR1 is KGHSH and CDR2 LQKENI.

V usage is TRBV7-6 and J usage is TRBJ1-6; D perhaps matches TRBD1 (5 bases). Germline V gene data show CDR1 as SGHVS and CDR2 as FNYEAQ. Deletions cut 1 base from V and 4 bases from J, with 8 bases between. The CDR3 is 15 amino acids. CDR3 in DNA: TGTGCCAGCAGCTTAGAGCAGGGTTATAATTCACCCCTCCACTTT. Translation: CASSLEQGYNSPLHF.

The V and J genes are TRBV5-1 and TRBJ2-2; 7 positions match TRBD1. The CDR3 spans 16 residues. J lost 9 bases, V lost 4 bases, and 15 bases had no gene match. Looked up from germline, CDR1 is SGHRS and CDR2 is YFSETQ. DNA for the CDR3: TGCGCCAGCAGCGAGGGGGCGTCAGCCGCTGCCTGGGAGCTGTTTTTT. Translating it yields CASSEGASAAAWELFF. The complete variable domain, with remaining parts taken from reference TRBV5-1 and TRBJ2-2, reads KAGVTQTPRYLIKTRGQQVTLSCSPISGHRSVSWYQQTPGQGLQFLFEYFSETQRNKGNFPGRFSGRQFSNSRSEMNVSTLELGDSALYLCASSEGASAAAWELFFGEGSRLTVL.

The chain employs TRBV29-1 and TRBJ1-1, with D perhaps TRBD1 (5 bases). CDR1 SQVTM and CDR2 ANQGSEA come from the germline V gene. V was trimmed by 4 bases and J by 1 base, leaving 7 bases between them. CDR3 length equals 12 residues. The CDR3 sequence is CSVAQGNTEAFF. CDR3 sequence (DNA): TGCAGCGTTGCGCAGGGGAACACTGAAGCTTTCTTT.

Comments on this clone: One end of the junction varies from germline; a read error may be responsible. This chain links TRBV6-4 with TRBJ1-2; possibly TRBD1 for D (5 bases). The CDR3 sequence is 11 residues long. Germline loops: CDR1 MRHNA, CDR2 SNTAGT. Here the CDR3 DNA reads TGCCGGCGGGGCAAGGACTATGGCTACACCTTC. This encodes CRRGKDYGYTF.

The chain employs TRBV4-3 and TRBJ1-1; unclear D gene. Germline V gene data show CDR1 as LGHNA and CDR2 as YSLEER. V lost 1 base, J lost 6 bases, and 9 bases lay in between. There are 13 residues in the CDR3. In DNA, the CDR3 is TGCGCCAGCAGCCAAGGGTTAGTTTCTGAAGCTTTCTTT. This sequence encodes CASSQGLVSEAFF.

The V gene is TRBV11-2, the J gene TRBJ2-3; perhaps TRBD1 as D (6 bases). Germline CDR1 and CDR2: SGHAT and FQNNGV. CDR3 length: 18 amino acids. Trimming stripped 1 base from V and 2 bases from J, with 19 bases between. In DNA, the CDR3 is TGTGCCAGCAGCTTAGGCTTAACAGGGTCTCCATTCACAGATACGCAGTATTTT. Protein: CASSLGLTGSPFTDTQYF.

The chain is built from TRBV6-1 and TRBJ2-5; a weak D match, TRBD2 (5 bases). This CDR3 spans 14 amino acids. The V end lost 3 bases, the J end lost 2 bases, and 10 bases lay between the germline ends. Germline V CDR1 and CDR2: MNHNS, SASEGT. This CDR3 reads CASSDSGKQETQYF. The CDR3 region has the DNA TGTGCCAGCAGTGATTCGGGGAAGCAAGAGACCCAGTACTTC.

The V gene is TRBV30, the J gene TRBJ2-3; 9 bases are a match to TRBD1. Trimming took 2 bases from V and 2 from J; bases not matched to a gene: 5. The V gene's germline CDR1 is GTSNPN and CDR2 SVGIG (reference sequence). The CDR3 has 15 residues. The CDR3 region is CAWSPGQGDTDTQYF. DNA of the CDR3: TGTGCCTGGAGTCCGGGACAGGGAGACACAGATACGCAGTATTTT.

For this clone: One end of the junction varies from germline; a read error may be responsible. The chain employs TRBV6-1 and TRBJ1-5; unclear D gene. Germline V gene sequence: CDR1 MNHNS, CDR2 SASEGT. The CDR3 length is 14 residues. The DNA of the CDR3 is TGTGCCAGCAGTGGGAGAGGAGGTGTACAGCACCAGCATTTT. Translated, it gives CASSGRGGVQHQHF.